These T cell receptor beta chains were read from a single sample in a study of T cell responses to AZD1222 COVID-19 vaccine. Produced via immunoSEQ multiplex PCR; TCRdb's table is partial and in-frame only. The sample has 100,000 to 150,000 clones, 75% to 95% seen once. Sequencing used peripheral blood, obtained 28 days after the second AZD1222 dose. The receptors originated from an adult who received the AZD1222 COVID-19 vaccine. Each CDR3 is given with its conserved first and last residue. A D gene is named only where the DNA matches it firmly. Size is stated for part of the rows, as once, few or many counts, or as a class when the clone is expanded.

d_gene: -; v_gene: TRBV2; abundance: -; j_gene: TRBJ1-1; CDR3nt: TGTGCCAGCAGTGTAGCGCGATTGAACACTGAAGCTTTCTTT; CDR3aa: CASSVARLNTEAFF
d_gene: TRBD2; v_gene: TRBV10-3; abundance: few; j_gene: TRBJ2-2; CDR3nt: TGTGCCAGCCGCGGGACTAGCGGGCGGAACACCGGGGAGCTGTTTTTT; CDR3aa: CASRGTSGRNTGELFF
d_gene: -; v_gene: TRBV18; abundance: -; j_gene: TRBJ1-4; CDR3nt: TGTGCCAGCTCACCACCGAGTGTAGATACAGCCAAACTGTTTTTT; CDR3aa: CASSPPSVDTAKLFF
d_gene: TRBD2; v_gene: TRBV19; abundance: -; j_gene: TRBJ2-3; CDR3nt: TGTGCCAGTAGTGTGGGACTAGCGGGGGGCACAGATACGCAGTATTTT; CDR3aa: CASSVGLAGGTDTQYF
d_gene: -; v_gene: TRBV5-3; abundance: -; j_gene: TRBJ1-1; CDR3nt: TGTGCCAGAAGCTCGGGGACTAGGGCTGAAGCTTTCTTT; CDR3aa: CARSSGTRAEAFF
d_gene: -; v_gene: TRBV12-3/TRBV12-4; abundance: -; j_gene: TRBJ1-5; CDR3nt: TGTGCCAGCAGTGGGGGCTCGCAGCCCCAGCATTTT; CDR3aa: CASSGGSQPQHF
d_gene: -; v_gene: TRBV5-1; abundance: -; j_gene: TRBJ1-6; CDR3nt: TGCGCCAGCAGCTTGGGGCCCGAGGAAGATAATTCACCCCTCCACTTT; CDR3aa: CASSLGPEEDNSPLHF
d_gene: -; v_gene: TRBV6-5; abundance: once; j_gene: TRBJ1-6; CDR3nt: TGTGCCAGCAGCCACACGAATTCACCCCTCCACTTT; CDR3aa: CASSHTNSPLHF
d_gene: -; v_gene: TRBV19; abundance: -; j_gene: TRBJ1-1; CDR3nt: TGTGCCAGTAGTATAATCAGGGACGGCACTGAAGCTTTCTTT; CDR3aa: CASSIIRDGTEAFF
d_gene: -; v_gene: TRBV9; abundance: -; j_gene: TRBJ1-2; CDR3nt: TGTGCCAGCAGCGTAGATTCTAACTATGGCTACACCTTC; CDR3aa: CASSVDSNYGYTF
d_gene: -; v_gene: TRBV5-1; abundance: -; j_gene: TRBJ2-7; CDR3nt: TGCGCCAGCAGCTTGGCAAGCAGTGGGTCCTACGAGCAGTACTTC; CDR3aa: CASSLASSGSYEQYF
d_gene: TRBD2; v_gene: TRBV27; abundance: -; j_gene: TRBJ2-7; CDR3nt: TGTGCCAGCAGTTTGGGACTAGCGGGGTTTAATTCCTACGAGCAGTACTTC; CDR3aa: CASSLGLAGFNSYEQYF
d_gene: TRBD2; v_gene: TRBV10-3; abundance: once; j_gene: TRBJ2-2; CDR3nt: TGTGCCATCCCTGGGACTAGCGGAGCCAACACCGGGGAGCTGTTTTTT; CDR3aa: CAIPGTSGANTGELFF
d_gene: -; v_gene: TRBV7-2; abundance: once; j_gene: TRBJ2-5; CDR3nt: TGTGCCAGCAGCTTCAGCGGGGAGACCCAGTACTTC; CDR3aa: CASSFSGETQYF
d_gene: -; v_gene: TRBV5-1; abundance: -; j_gene: TRBJ2-1; CDR3nt: TGCGCCAGCAGCTTGGGAGGGGGCTCCTACAATGAGCAGTTCTTC; CDR3aa: CASSLGGGSYNEQFF
d_gene: -; v_gene: TRBV9; abundance: -; j_gene: TRBJ1-2; CDR3nt: TGTGCCAGCAGCGGGGGAGTCTATGGCTACACCTTC; CDR3aa: CASSGGVYGYTF
d_gene: -; v_gene: TRBV27; abundance: -; j_gene: TRBJ2-3; CDR3nt: TGTGCCAGCAGTTTAGCCAGGGGAAAGGGCACAGATACGCAGTATTTT; CDR3aa: CASSLARGKGTDTQYF
d_gene: -; v_gene: TRBV5-1; abundance: -; j_gene: TRBJ1-1; CDR3nt: TGCGCCAGCAGCTTTCGAACGGATGGGACTGAAGCTTTCTTT; CDR3aa: CASSFRTDGTEAFF